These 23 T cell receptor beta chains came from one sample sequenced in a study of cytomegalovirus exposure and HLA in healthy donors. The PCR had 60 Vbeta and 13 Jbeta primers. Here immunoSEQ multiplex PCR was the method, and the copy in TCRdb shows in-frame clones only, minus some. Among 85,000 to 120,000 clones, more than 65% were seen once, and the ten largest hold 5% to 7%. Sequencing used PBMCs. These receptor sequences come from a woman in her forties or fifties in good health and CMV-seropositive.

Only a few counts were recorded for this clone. The CDR3 sequence: CSVADTESSYNEQFF. Written as DNA, the CDR3 is TGCAGCGTAGCCGATACAGAGAGCTCCTACAATGAGCAGTTCTTC. This chain connects TRBV29-1 to TRBJ2-1; D unresolved. Trimming took 6 bases from V and 0 from J, leaving 15 bases between them. CDR1 and CDR2 (germline): SQVTM, ANQGSEA. The CDR3 has 15 residues.

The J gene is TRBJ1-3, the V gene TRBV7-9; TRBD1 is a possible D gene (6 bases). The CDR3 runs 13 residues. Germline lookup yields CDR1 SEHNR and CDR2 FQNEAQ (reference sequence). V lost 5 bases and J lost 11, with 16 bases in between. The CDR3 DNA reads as TGTGCCAGCAGCCCTGGACAGTTCCCCGCCATATATTTT. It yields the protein CASSPGQFPAIYF. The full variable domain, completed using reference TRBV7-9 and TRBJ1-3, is DTGVSQNPRHKITKRGQNVTFRCDPISEHNRLYWYRQTLGQGPEFLTYFQNEAQLEKSRLLSDRFSAERPKGSFSTLEIQRTEQGDSAMYLCASSPGQFPAIYFGEGSWLTVV.

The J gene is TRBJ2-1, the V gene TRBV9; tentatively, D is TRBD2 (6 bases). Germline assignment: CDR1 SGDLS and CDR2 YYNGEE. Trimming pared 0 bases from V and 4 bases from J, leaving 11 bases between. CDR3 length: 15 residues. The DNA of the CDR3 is TGTGCCAGCAGCGTAGTCGGGGGTCGTTACAATGAGCAGTTCTTC. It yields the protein CASSVVGGRYNEQFF. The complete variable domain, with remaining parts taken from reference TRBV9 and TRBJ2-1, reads DSGVTQTPKHLITATGQRVTLRCSPRSGDLSVYWYQQSLDQGLQFLIQYYNGEERAKGNILERFSAQQFPDLHSELNLSSLELGDSALYFCASSVVGGRYNEQFFGPGTRLTVL.

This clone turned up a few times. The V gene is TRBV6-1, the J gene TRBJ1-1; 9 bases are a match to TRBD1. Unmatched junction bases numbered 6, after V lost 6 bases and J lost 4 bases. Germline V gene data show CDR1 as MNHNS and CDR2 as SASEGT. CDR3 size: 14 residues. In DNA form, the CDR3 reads TGTGCCAGCAGCCCTCTGACAGGGGGCACTGAAGCTTTCTTT. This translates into CASSPLTGGTEAFF.

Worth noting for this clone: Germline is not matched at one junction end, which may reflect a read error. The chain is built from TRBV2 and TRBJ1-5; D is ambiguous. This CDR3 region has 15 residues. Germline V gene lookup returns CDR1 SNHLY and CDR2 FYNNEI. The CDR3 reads CASSESNRKYQPRHF. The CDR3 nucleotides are TGTGCCAGCAGTGAAAGTAACAGAAAGTATCAGCCCCGGCATTTT.

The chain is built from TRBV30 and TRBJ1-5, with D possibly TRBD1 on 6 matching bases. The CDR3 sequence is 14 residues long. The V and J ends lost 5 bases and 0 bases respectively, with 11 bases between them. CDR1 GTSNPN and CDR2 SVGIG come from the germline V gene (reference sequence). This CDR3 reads CAWDTGYSNQPQHF. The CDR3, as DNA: TGTGCCTGGGACACAGGGTATAGCAATCAGCCCCAGCATTTT.

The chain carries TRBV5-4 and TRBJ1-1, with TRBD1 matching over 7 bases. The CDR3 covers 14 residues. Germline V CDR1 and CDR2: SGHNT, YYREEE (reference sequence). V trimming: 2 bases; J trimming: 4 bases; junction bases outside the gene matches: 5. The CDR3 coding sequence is TGTGCCAGCAGCTTAAGATACAGGGGCACTGAAGCTTTCTTT. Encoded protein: CASSLRYRGTEAFF.

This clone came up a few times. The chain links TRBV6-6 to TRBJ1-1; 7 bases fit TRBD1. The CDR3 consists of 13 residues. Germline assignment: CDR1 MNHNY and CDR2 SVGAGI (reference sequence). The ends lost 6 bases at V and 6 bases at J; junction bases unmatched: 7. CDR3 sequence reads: CASRETGTPEAFF. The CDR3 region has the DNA TGTGCCAGCAGAGAGACAGGGACGCCTGAAGCTTTCTTT.

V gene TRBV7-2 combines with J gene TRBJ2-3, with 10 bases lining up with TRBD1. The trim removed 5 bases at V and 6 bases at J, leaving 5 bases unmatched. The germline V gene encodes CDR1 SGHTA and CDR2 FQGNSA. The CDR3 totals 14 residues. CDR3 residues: CASSPDRGRDTQYF. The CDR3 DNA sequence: TGTGCCAGCAGCCCGGACAGGGGGAGGGATACGCAGTATTTT.

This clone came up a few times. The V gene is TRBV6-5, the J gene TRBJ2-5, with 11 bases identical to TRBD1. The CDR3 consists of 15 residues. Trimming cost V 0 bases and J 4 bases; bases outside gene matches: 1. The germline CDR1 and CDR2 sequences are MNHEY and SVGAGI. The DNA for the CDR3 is TGTGCCAGCAGTTACTCTGGGACAGGGGGAGAGACCCAGTACTTC. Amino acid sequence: CASSYSGTGGETQYF.

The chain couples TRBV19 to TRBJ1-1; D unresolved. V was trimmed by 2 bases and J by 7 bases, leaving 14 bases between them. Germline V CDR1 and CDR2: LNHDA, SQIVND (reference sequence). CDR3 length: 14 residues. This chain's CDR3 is CASSINTGKSEAFF. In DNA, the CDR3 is TGTGCCAGTAGTATAAATACGGGGAAGAGTGAAGCTTTCTTT.

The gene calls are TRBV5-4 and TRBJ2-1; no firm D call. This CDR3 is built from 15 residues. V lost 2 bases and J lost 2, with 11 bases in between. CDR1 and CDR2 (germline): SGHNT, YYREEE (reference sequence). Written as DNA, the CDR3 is TGTGCCAGCAGCTTAATTTCCACAGCCTACAATGAGCAGTTCTTC. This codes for CASSLISTAYNEQFF.

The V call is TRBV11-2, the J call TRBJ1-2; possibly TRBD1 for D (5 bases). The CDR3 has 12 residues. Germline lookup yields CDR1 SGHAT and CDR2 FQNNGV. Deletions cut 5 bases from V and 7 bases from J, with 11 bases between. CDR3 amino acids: CASSLGTSGYTF. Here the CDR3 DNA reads TGTGCCAGCAGCCTCGGGACTTCTGGCTACACCTTC.

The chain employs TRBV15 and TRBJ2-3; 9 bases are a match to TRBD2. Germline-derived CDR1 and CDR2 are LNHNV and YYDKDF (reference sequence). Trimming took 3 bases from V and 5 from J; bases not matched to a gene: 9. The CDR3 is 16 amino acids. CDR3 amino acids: CATSRLQAGGLDTQYF. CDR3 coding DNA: TGTGCCACCAGCAGGTTGCAAGCGGGGGGTTTAGATACGCAGTATTTT.

CDR3 nucleotide sequence: TGTGCCAGCAGCGATCCGGGACAGCCAAATGAAAAACTGTTTTTT. Protein sequence: CASSDPGQPNEKLFF. V and J are TRBV5-8 and TRBJ1-4, with TRBD1 matching 7 bases. The length of the CDR3 is 15 residues. Germline lookup yields CDR1 SGHTS and CDR2 YDEGEE. Trimming at V came to 4 bases and at J to 5 bases, leaving 8 bases not matched to a gene.

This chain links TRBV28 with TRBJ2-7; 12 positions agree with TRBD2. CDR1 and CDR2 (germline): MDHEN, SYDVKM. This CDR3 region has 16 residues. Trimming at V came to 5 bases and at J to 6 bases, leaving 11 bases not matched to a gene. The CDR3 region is CASSPLTSGGHREQYF. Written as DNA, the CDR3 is TGTGCCAGCAGTCCATTGACTAGCGGGGGACACCGCGAGCAGTACTTC.

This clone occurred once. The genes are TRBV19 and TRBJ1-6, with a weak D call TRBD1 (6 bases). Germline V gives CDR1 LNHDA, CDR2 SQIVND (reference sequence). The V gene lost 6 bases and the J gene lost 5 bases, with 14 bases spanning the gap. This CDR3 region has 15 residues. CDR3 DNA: TGTGCCAGTAGACCAAGAGGACAGAATAATTCACCCCTCCACTTT. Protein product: CASRPRGQNNSPLHF.

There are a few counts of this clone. The CDR3 DNA reads TGTGCCACCAGCAGAGATCGTAAGGGGACTAATGAGCAGTTCTTC. Protein sequence: CATSRDRKGTNEQFF. The chain has TRBV15 and TRBJ2-1; tentative D call: TRBD2 (6 bases). The CDR3 has 15 residues. CDR1 is LNHNV, CDR2 YYDKDF, per germline (reference sequence). The V end was cut by 0 bases, the J end by 7 bases, with 13 bases between.

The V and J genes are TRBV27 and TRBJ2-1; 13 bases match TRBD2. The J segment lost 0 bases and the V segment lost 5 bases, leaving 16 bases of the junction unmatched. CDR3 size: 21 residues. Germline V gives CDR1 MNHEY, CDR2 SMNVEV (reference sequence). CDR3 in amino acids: CASSTLPSGLAGLSSYNEQFF. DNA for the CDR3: TGTGCCAGCAGTACCCTCCCCTCGGGACTAGCGGGACTTAGCTCCTACAATGAGCAGTTCTTC.

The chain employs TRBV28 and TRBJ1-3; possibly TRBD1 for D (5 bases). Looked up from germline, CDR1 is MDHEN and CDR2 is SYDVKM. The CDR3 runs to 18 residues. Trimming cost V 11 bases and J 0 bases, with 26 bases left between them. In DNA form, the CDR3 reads TGTGCCTCCAGCTCGTGGGGGGGAAGGTTGGACTCTGGAAACACCATATATTTT. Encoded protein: CASSSWGGRLDSGNTIYF.

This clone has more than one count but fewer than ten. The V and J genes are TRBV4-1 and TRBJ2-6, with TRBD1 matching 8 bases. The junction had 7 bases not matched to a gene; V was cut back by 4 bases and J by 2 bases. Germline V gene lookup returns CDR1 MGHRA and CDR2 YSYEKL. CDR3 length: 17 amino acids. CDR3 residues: CASSRFQGAAGANVLTF. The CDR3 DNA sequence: TGCGCCAGCAGCCGCTTCCAGGGGGCGGCTGGGGCCAACGTCCTGACTTTC.

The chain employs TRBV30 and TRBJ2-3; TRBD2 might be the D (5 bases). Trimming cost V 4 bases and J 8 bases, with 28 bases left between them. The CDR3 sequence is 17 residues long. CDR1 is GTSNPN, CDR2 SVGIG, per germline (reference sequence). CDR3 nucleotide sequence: TGTGCCTGGACAAGCCTCCCGAGGGCCGCCTCCCTGGGTACGCAGTATTTT. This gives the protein CAWTSLPRAASLGTQYF.

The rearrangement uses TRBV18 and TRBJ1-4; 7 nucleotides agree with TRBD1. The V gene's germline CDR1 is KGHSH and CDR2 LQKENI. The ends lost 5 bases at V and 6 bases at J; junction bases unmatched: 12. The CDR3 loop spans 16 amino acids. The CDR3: CASSTRDRVVDEKLFF. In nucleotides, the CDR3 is TGTGCCAGCTCAACCCGAGACAGGGTAGTGGATGAAAAACTGTTTTTT. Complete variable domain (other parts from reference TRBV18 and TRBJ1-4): NAGVMQNPRHLVRRRGQEARLRCSPMKGHSHVYWYRQLPEEGLKFMVYLQKENIIDESGMPKERFSAEFPKEGPSILRIQQVVRGDSAAYFCASSTRDRVVDEKLFFGSGTQLSVL.